This passage covers 5 T cell receptor beta chains from one sample sequenced in a study of OX40 agonist ivuxolimab in advanced cancers. Using immunoSEQ multiplex PCR, the repertoire was profiled, and TCRdb retains in-frame clones only, with some absent. The table lists roughly 12,000 clones, roughly 84% of them singletons. The sequencing here drew on CD4+ or CD8+ T cells sorted from blood, taken in a trial of the OX40 agonist ivuxolimab. Receptor source: an adult with an advanced solid tumor such as melanoma, head and neck, liver or kidney cancer.

The V gene is TRBV4-1, the J gene TRBJ1-3, with D perhaps matching TRBD1 (5 bases). V gave up 4 bases and J gave up 3 bases, with 10 bases separating them. CDR3 size: 14 residues. Germline CDR1 and CDR2: MGHRA and YSYEKL. The CDR3 DNA reads as TGCGCCAGCAGCCTGGGGACTCTTGGAAACACCATATATTTT. Translation: CASSLGTLGNTIYF.

This sequence joins TRBV4-1 and TRBJ1-2; 8 bases are shared with TRBD1. V lost 6 bases, J lost 4 bases, and 7 bases stayed unmatched. The CDR3 totals 14 residues. CDR1 and CDR2 (germline): MGHRA, YSYEKL. The CDR3 nucleotides are TGCGCCAGCAGGGAGACAGGGGCGAGCTATGGCTACACCTTC. The encoded protein is CASRETGASYGYTF.

This sequence joins TRBV7-9 and TRBJ1-2; TRBD1 agrees at 9 bases. V gave up 5 bases and J gave up 8 bases; unmatched junction bases: 18. Germline assignment: CDR1 SEHNR and CDR2 FQNEAQ (reference sequence). The CDR3 loop spans 17 amino acids. CDR3 amino acids: CASSPPVTRDRVGGYTF. The CDR3 coding sequence is TGTGCCAGCAGCCCCCCCGTAACCCGGGACAGGGTAGGAGGCTACACCTTC.

This clone has just a few counts. The V and J genes are TRBV5-1 and TRBJ2-7; maybe TRBD1 (5 bases). The germline V gene encodes CDR1 SGHRS and CDR2 YFSETQ. This CDR3 is built from 14 residues. Trimming removed 6 bases at V and 1 base at J, with 14 bases between. CDR3 in amino acids: CASTFAGPSYEQYF. The CDR3 DNA follows: TGCGCCAGCACTTTCGCAGGGCCTTCCTACGAGCAGTACTTC.

This clone was seen a single time. V and J are TRBV19 and TRBJ1-5; no clear D. Trimming left V 5 bases short and J 5 bases short, with 10 bases between. The CDR3 consists of 13 residues. The V gene's germline CDR1 is LNHDA and CDR2 SQIVND (reference sequence). CDR3 region: CASSLYIDQPQHF. The CDR3 DNA reads TGTGCCAGTAGTTTGTACATCGATCAGCCCCAGCATTTT. Looking up the rest from reference TRBV19 and TRBJ1-5 gives the full variable domain: DGGITQSPKYLFRKEGQNVTLSCEQNLNHDAMYWYRQDPGQGLRLIYYSQIVNDFQKGDIAEGYSVSREKKESFPLTVTSAQKNPTAFYLCASSLYIDQPQHFGDGTRLSIL.